These 20 T cell receptor beta chains were sequenced from one sample in a study of blood T cell repertoires in COVID-19. Libraries were prepared by immunoSEQ multiplex PCR; TCRdb keeps only in-frame clonotypes and omits some of them. The data show about 180,000 clones, about 86% seen once. The sample taken for sequencing was peripheral blood. The receptors come from a woman in her sixties or seventies with COVID-19, enrolled during active disease.

The sample holds one count of this clone. V usage is TRBV28 and J usage is TRBJ1-6; 7 bases match TRBD1. The CDR3 loop spans 14 amino acids. Germline V gene lookup returns CDR1 MDHEN and CDR2 SYDVKM. V was pared by 6 bases and J by 5 bases, with 4 bases of the junction left unmatched. The CDR3 bases are TGTGCCAGCAGACCCGGGACAGATAATTCACCCCTCCACTTT. It yields the protein CASRPGTDNSPLHF.

This clone was observed a few times. The chain combines TRBV10-2 with TRBJ1-2; tentative D call: TRBD1 (6 bases). This CDR3 has 15 amino acids. Germline V gene data show CDR1 as WSHSY and CDR2 as SAAADI. Trimming cost V 3 bases and J 1 base, with 12 bases left between them. The CDR3 DNA sequence: TGCGCCAGCAGTGACGGGGGGCGGAGTAACTATGGCTACACCTTC. It translates to CASSDGGRSNYGYTF.

This rearrangement joins TRBV6-2 or TRBV6-3 to TRBJ2-7, with 7 positions matching TRBD2. Germline values: CDR1 MNHEY, CDR2 SVGEGT. The CDR3 consists of 13 residues. V trimming: 2 bases; J trimming: 9 bases; junction bases outside the gene matches: 7. The CDR3 DNA follows: TGTGCCAGCAGTTACCCCCCAGCGGGGTCGCAGTACTTC. It translates to CASSYPPAGSQYF.

The chain is built from TRBV5-1 and TRBJ1-1; D gene unclear. V lost 2 bases, J lost 11 bases, and 16 bases lay in between. The CDR3 covers 13 residues. CDR1 and CDR2 (germline): SGHRS, YFSETQ. The CDR3 loop is CASSLASENGAFF. The CDR3 coding sequence is TGCGCCAGCAGCTTAGCGTCAGAAAATGGGGCTTTCTTT. The variable domain in full, completed from reference TRBV5-1 and TRBJ1-1, reads KAGVTQTPRYLIKTRGQQVTLSCSPISGHRSVSWYQQTPGQGLQFLFEYFSETQRNKGNFPGRFSGRQFSNSRSEMNVSTLELGDSALYLCASSLASENGAFFGQGTRLTVV.

The V and J genes are TRBV6-5 and TRBJ1-4; D not certain. The CDR3 sequence is 15 residues long. Trimming pared 0 bases from V and 5 bases from J, leaving 10 bases between. CDR1 and CDR2 (germline): MNHEY, SVGAGI. In nucleotides, the CDR3 is TGTGCCAGCAGTTACTCGATTGCCAGAAATGAAAAACTGTTTTTT. Encoded protein: CASSYSIARNEKLFF.

V and J are TRBV19 and TRBJ1-5; no clear D gene. Germline V lookup: CDR1 LNHDA, CDR2 SQIVND (reference sequence). The CDR3 totals 15 residues. Deletions cut 3 bases from V and 0 bases from J, with 9 bases between. For the CDR3, the DNA is TGTGCCAGTAGTATGAAGCTTTATAGCAATCAGCCCCAGCATTTT. Encoded protein: CASSMKLYSNQPQHF. Together with reference TRBV19 and TRBJ1-5, the CDR3 gives the full variable domain: DGGITQSPKYLFRKEGQNVTLSCEQNLNHDAMYWYRQDPGQGLRLIYYSQIVNDFQKGDIAEGYSVSREKKESFPLTVTSAQKNPTAFYLCASSMKLYSNQPQHFGDGTRLSIL.

V gene TRBV11-2 combines with J gene TRBJ1-1, with 7 nucleotides matching TRBD1. This CDR3 is built from 16 residues. Germline V gene lookup returns CDR1 SGHAT and CDR2 FQNNGV. The V gene end was trimmed by 3 bases and the J gene end by 1 base; junction bases not matched to a gene: 8. CDR3 region: CASSFPWTGRNTEAFF. CDR3 DNA sequence: TGTGCCAGCAGCTTCCCTTGGACAGGCCGGAACACTGAAGCTTTCTTT. Drawing the rest from reference TRBV11-2 and TRBJ1-1, the complete variable domain is EAGVAQSPRYKIIEKRQSVAFWCNPISGHATLYWYQQILGQGPKLLIQFQNNGVVDDSQLPKDRFSAERLKGVDSTLKIQPAKLEDSAVYLCASSFPWTGRNTEAFFGQGTRLTVV.

The gene calls are TRBV5-8 and TRBJ1-5; D is perhaps TRBD1 (5 bases). Germline V lookup: CDR1 SGHTS, CDR2 YDEGEE. The V end lost 0 bases, the J end lost 0 bases, and 10 bases lay between the germline ends. CDR3 size: 16 residues. The CDR3 loop reads CASSLVRGNSNQPQHF. CDR3 nucleotide sequence: TGTGCCAGCAGCTTGGTCCGGGGGAATAGCAATCAGCCCCAGCATTTT.

In DNA, the CDR3 is TGTGCCAGCAGTTTAGCTCTAGGTTCACCCCTCCACTTT. As protein: CASSLALGSPLHF. The chain joins TRBV28 to TRBJ1-6; no reliable D call. The CDR3 length is 13 residues. The V gene's germline CDR1 is MDHEN and CDR2 SYDVKM. V lost 2 bases, J lost 9 bases, and 8 bases lay in between.

This chain connects TRBV30 to TRBJ2-6, with D unresolved. Germline loops: CDR1 GTSNPN, CDR2 SVGIG (reference sequence). Trimming left V 5 bases short and J 1 base short, with 15 bases between. This CDR3 is 16 amino acids long. The CDR3 region has the DNA TGTGCCTGGGGTGGCAGGCTGATATCTGGGGCCAACGTCCTGACTTTC. Amino acids: CAWGGRLISGANVLTF.

As DNA, the CDR3 is TGTGCCAGCAGTTCCGGGACTAGCGCAGATACGCAGTATTTT. Amino acids: CASSSGTSADTQYF. The rearrangement links TRBV6-6 to TRBJ2-3; 10 nucleotides line up with TRBD2. Germline V gene lookup returns CDR1 MNHNY and CDR2 SVGAGI (reference sequence). CDR3 length: 14 amino acids. V dropped 4 bases and J dropped 4; count of bases not matched to a gene: 2.

V gene TRBV3-1 (or the pseudogene TRBV3-2) combines with J gene TRBJ1-5, with D hard to call. Germline V lookup: CDR1 LGHDT, CDR2 YNNKEL (reference sequence). V gave up 2 bases and J gave up 4 bases, with 6 bases separating them. This CDR3 spans 13 amino acids. The CDR3 DNA reads TGTGCCAGCAGCCAAATGAGGAATCAGCCCCAGCATTTT. Protein product: CASSQMRNQPQHF.

The genes are TRBV4-3 and TRBJ2-7; TRBD1 aligns across 7 bases. The ends lost 1 base at V and 3 bases at J; junction bases unmatched: 6. Germline lookup yields CDR1 LGHNA and CDR2 YSLEER. The CDR3 totals 15 residues. In DNA, the CDR3 is TGCGCCAGCAGCCAAGTTTACAGGGGCCGCTACGAGCAGTACTTC. It codes for CASSQVYRGRYEQYF.

The V and J genes are TRBV5-6 and TRBJ1-6; the D gene is possibly TRBD1 (5 bases). This CDR3 has 15 amino acids. Germline V gives CDR1 SGHDT, CDR2 YYEEEE. V lost 0 bases to trimming and J lost 8 bases, with 12 bases between them. CDR3 amino acids: CASSLEPGYDSPLHF. CDR3 nucleotide sequence: TGTGCCAGCAGCTTGGAACCAGGGTACGATTCACCCCTCCACTTT.

This clone was seen once. The rearrangement joins TRBV11-2 to TRBJ2-1, with TRBD2 matching over 12 bases. Per germline, CDR1 SGHAT and CDR2 FQNNGV. The V segment lost 5 bases and the J segment 5 bases; nucleotides outside the gene matches: 4. CDR3 length equals 15 residues. The CDR3, as DNA: TGTGCCAGCAGCCCCAGGACTAGCGGGAACAATGAGCAGTTCTTC. Amino acids: CASSPRTSGNNEQFF.

The chain uses TRBV5-1 and TRBJ1-2; D possibly corresponds to TRBD1 (5 bases). V was trimmed by 5 bases and J by 0 bases, leaving 17 bases between them. Germline V gene data show CDR1 as SGHRS and CDR2 as YFSETQ. The CDR3 is 16 residues long. The CDR3 reads CASRPEGQGSNYGYTF. The CDR3 coding sequence is TGCGCCAGCAGACCGGAGGGTCAGGGATCTAACTATGGCTACACCTTC.

The chain combines TRBV19 with TRBJ1-1; 7 nucleotides align to TRBD1. The CDR3 spans 14 residues. Germline CDR1 is LNHDA and CDR2 is SQIVND (reference sequence). The V segment lost 5 bases and the J segment 4 bases; nucleotides outside the gene matches: 7. DNA for the CDR3: TGTGCCAGTAGTCTCCGACAGGGCGTCACTGAAGCTTTCTTT. Translating gives CASSLRQGVTEAFF.

The V gene is TRBV6-1, the J gene TRBJ1-1; D not certain. Looked up from germline, CDR1 is MNHNS and CDR2 is SASEGT. CDR3 length equals 14 residues. Trimming pared 2 bases from V and 5 bases from J, leaving 12 bases between. CDR3 sequence reads: CASSEIYAGTEAFF. The DNA for the CDR3 is TGTGCCAGCAGTGAAATTTACGCGGGGACTGAAGCTTTCTTT.

This sequence joins TRBV18 and TRBJ1-1; tentatively, D is TRBD1 (5 bases). The CDR3 sequence is 16 residues long. Germline CDR1 KGHSH, CDR2 LQKENI. The V end was cut by 2 bases, the J end by 4 bases, with 17 bases between. The chain's CDR3 is CASSPILRGVSTEAFF. For the CDR3, the DNA is TGTGCCAGCTCACCAATTCTTCGGGGGGTTAGCACTGAAGCTTTCTTT.

The chain couples TRBV2 to TRBJ2-1; 9 bases are shared with TRBD1. CDR1 and CDR2 from the germline V gene are SNHLY and FYNNEI. CDR3 length: 15 residues. The junction had 4 bases not matched to a gene; V was cut back by 6 bases and J by 1 base. This CDR3 is CASRVDRGSYNEQFF. The DNA of the CDR3 is TGTGCCAGCAGGGTGGACAGGGGATCCTACAATGAGCAGTTCTTC.